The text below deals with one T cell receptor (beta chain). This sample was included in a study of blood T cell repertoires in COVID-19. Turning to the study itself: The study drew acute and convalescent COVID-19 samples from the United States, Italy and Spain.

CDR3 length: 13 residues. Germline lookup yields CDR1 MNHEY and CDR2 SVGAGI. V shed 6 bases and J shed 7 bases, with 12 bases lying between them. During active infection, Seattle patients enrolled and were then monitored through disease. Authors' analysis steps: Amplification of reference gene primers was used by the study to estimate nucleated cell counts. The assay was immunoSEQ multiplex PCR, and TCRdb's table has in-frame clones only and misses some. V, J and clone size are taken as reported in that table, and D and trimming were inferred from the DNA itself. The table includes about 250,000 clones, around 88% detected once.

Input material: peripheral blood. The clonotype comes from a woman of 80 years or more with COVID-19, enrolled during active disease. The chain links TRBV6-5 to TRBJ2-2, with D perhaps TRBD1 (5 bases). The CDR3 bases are TGTGCCAGCAGCCGTGGGGCAGGCGGGGAGCTGTTTTTT. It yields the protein CASSRGAGGELFF.